This TCR beta chain is drawn from a study of CD39 and CD103 CD8 tumor-infiltrating T cells. As for the study in general: An ovarian cancer patient and two HNSCC patients had repertoire comparisons shown.

The CDR3 length is 13 residues. The V and J ends lost 2 bases and 2 bases respectively, with 6 bases between them. Germline CDR1 reads SGHNT; CDR2 reads YENEEA. Clones were sequenced by immunoSEQ multiplex PCR, and TCRdb holds only the in-frame ones, with some missing. The data show 1,500 to 2,000 clones, with 73% seen just once and approximately 40% held by the top ten. In this sample, this clone turned up a few times. The specimen was CD39- CD103- CD8+ T cells sorted from the tumor. Stated subset: CD103-CD39- double-negative CD45RA- CD8 T cells. The chain joins TRBV11-3 to TRBJ2-5, with unresolved D. The TCR originated in a human donor with head and neck squamous cell carcinoma. Here the CDR3 reads CASSLRGQETQYF. As DNA, the CDR3 is TGTGCCAGCAGCTTAAGAGGTCAAGAGACCCAGTACTTC.